This TCR beta chain stems from a study of blood T cell repertoires in COVID-19. Study as a whole: Sites across the United States, Italy and Spain contributed samples from acute and convalescent COVID-19.

The study drew participants aged roughly 18 to 89 years from 20 to 30 US areas. Assay: immunoSEQ multiplex PCR; the TCRdb copy retains only in-frame clones and omits some. The repertoire holds approximately 220,000 clones, with 80% as singletons. This CDR3 spans 15 amino acids. V lost 5 bases, J lost 0 bases, and 10 bases lay in between. CDR1 and CDR2 (germline): MDHEN, SYDVKM. This clone has just one count. The clonotype originates from a woman aged 40 to 50 with acute COVID-19. Specimen: PBMCs or T cells enriched from blood (not recorded which). The chain carries TRBV28 and TRBJ1-4; perhaps TRBD1 as D (5 bases). CDR3 residues: CASSEPTATNEKLFF. DNA for the CDR3: TGTGCCAGCAGTGAACCGACAGCAACTAATGAAAAACTGTTTTTT.